This TCR beta chain was sequenced during a study of OX40 agonist ivuxolimab in advanced cancers. The study's findings and limits: Averaging showed that CD8+ T cells had more expanded clones than CD4+ did.

About this clone itself: Antigen unknown.

This CDR3 region has 15 residues. The V gene lost 8 bases and the J gene lost 8 bases, with 21 bases spanning the gap. The germline CDR1 and CDR2 sequences are MDHEN and SYDVKM. The assay was immunoSEQ multiplex PCR, and TCRdb's table has in-frame clones only and misses some. The table shows about 64,000 clones, with about 83% occurring only once. The sequence was collected from an adult with an advanced solid tumor such as melanoma, head and neck, liver or kidney cancer. The chain recombines TRBV28 with TRBJ1-4; D perhaps matches TRBD1 (5 bases). The sequencing here drew on CD4+ or CD8+ T cells sorted from blood, taken in a trial of the OX40 agonist ivuxolimab. CDR3 sequence: CASCESIGAGEKLFF. CDR3 in DNA: TGTGCCAGCTGCGAAAGTATAGGGGCGGGAGAAAAACTGTTTTTT.